A selection of T cell receptor beta chains follows, all from one sample in a study of T cell responses to AZD1222 COVID-19 vaccine. Clones were sequenced by immunoSEQ multiplex PCR, and TCRdb holds only the in-frame ones, with some missing. The sample lists 75,000 to 95,000 clones; around 85% were seen once. The specimen was peripheral blood, collected 28 days after the second AZD1222 dose. The receptors derive from an adult who received the AZD1222 COVID-19 vaccine. Both conserved end residues are part of each CDR3. A D gene is named only where the DNA matches it firmly.

J,D,V,CDR3
TRBJ2-3,TRBD2,TRBV5-6,CASSLRLAGGGTDTQYF
TRBJ1-5,NA,TRBV18,CASSPEGRGGQYQPQHF
TRBJ1-2,NA,TRBV15,CATSRAYDPPWGYTF
TRBJ2-7,NA,TRBV29-1,CSVEDLTGEQYF
TRBJ2-5,NA,TRBV18,CASSPAGANRETQYF
TRBJ1-1,TRBD1,TRBV19,CASSPLGGAEAFF
TRBJ2-5,NA,TRBV2,CASSVGGGGTQYF
TRBJ1-3,NA,TRBV5-1,CASSNGGAKGNTIYF
TRBJ2-4,TRBD2,TRBV7-9,CASSPPSLAGEKEGNIQYF
TRBJ1-1,NA,TRBV10-2,CASSFTGGTTEAFF
TRBJ2-3,NA,TRBV27,CASSLSRRAEGYTQYF
TRBJ2-3,TRBD2,TRBV24-1,CATSDAAGDLTDTQYF
TRBJ1-5,NA,TRBV7-9,CASSVGTAKNQPQHF
TRBJ2-1,NA,TRBV14,CASSQAGGRQGGVEQFF
TRBJ2-1,TRBD1,TRBV3-1/TRBV3-2,CASSLLLGEGQGRFHNEQFF
TRBJ1-5,NA,TRBV9,CASSDTGNQPQHF
TRBJ1-1,NA,TRBV3-1/TRBV3-2,CASSQAGPEAFF
TRBJ2-5,NA,TRBV7-3,CASGSGSGETQYF
TRBJ2-2,TRBD1,TRBV15,CATRQGAGFIGELFF
TRBJ1-2,NA,TRBV15,CATSNRGDGYTF
TRBJ2-7,TRBD1,TRBV2,CASSDDREGSYEQYF